A single sample is the source of the 8 T cell receptor beta chains below, sequenced in a study of spatial heterogeneity in lung cancer. Regarding the study as a whole: Tracking of tumor mutation counts was seen in expanded intratumoral alpha and beta TCR counts.

TCRdb re-analysed the 5' RACE reads in MiXCR, keeping a single row per CDR3 protein. The sample consists of about 13,000 distinct CDR3 sequences, 5.1% of them appearing once. The time point denotes: sample taken at primary tumor resection. These receptors have no known antigen. Sample: lung tumor tissue, taken at surgery. These receptors originate from a male donor with early-stage non-small cell lung cancer.

Regarding this clonotype: This beta chain appears as a stray read in a library generated for alpha chains; its size is not informative. The gene calls are TRBV7-2 and TRBJ2-1, with D uncertain. The ends were cut back, 5 bases at V and 3 bases at J, with 11 bases in the middle. The CDR3 has 14 residues. Per germline, CDR1 SGHTA and CDR2 FQGNSA. The DNA for the CDR3 is TGTGCCAGCAGCCAAGACCTAAGCTACAATGAGCAGTTCTTC. Translating it yields CASSQDLSYNEQFF. Full variable domain (rest looked up from reference TRBV7-2 and TRBJ2-1): GAGVSQSPSNKVTEKGKDVELRCDPISGHTALYWYRQSLGQGLEFLIYFQGNSAPDKSGLPSDRFSAERTGGSVSTLTIQRTQQEDSAVYLCASSQDLSYNEQFFGPGTRLTVL.

This clonotype was found a few times. Because this beta chain is a stray read in a library intended to capture alpha chains, its abundance should not be given much weight. The chain is built from TRBV9 and TRBJ2-5, with TRBD2 matching 14 bases. The CDR3 covers 18 residues. Looked up from germline, CDR1 is SGDLS and CDR2 is YYNGEE. Germline trimming cut 0 bases from V and 1 base from J; bases unmatched to any gene: 5. The CDR3 spells CASSVGRTSGGLQETQYF. The DNA for the CDR3 is TGTGCCAGCAGCGTAGGAAGGACTAGCGGGGGGCTCCAAGAGACCCAGTACTTC.

This clonotype was seen repeatedly, ten times or more. The library was built for alpha chains, so this beta chain is an off-target read and its size means little. The chain joins TRBV12-3 or TRBV12-4 to TRBJ2-6; D is undetermined. The CDR3 covers 14 residues. Trimming stripped 5 bases from V and 1 base from J, with 6 bases between. DNA for the CDR3: TGTGCCAGCAGTCCGTTATCTGGGGCCAACGTCCTGACTTTC. It translates to CASSPLSGANVLTF.

There are many counts of this clonotype. This beta chain was picked up by a library intended for alpha chains and is off target, so its count carries little meaning. The CDR3 bases are TGTGCCAGCAGTTGGCTAGATACCTACGAGCAGTACTTC. Its protein product is CASSWLDTYEQYF. The chain joins TRBV28 to TRBJ2-7, with no clear D. The germline gives CDR1 MDHEN, CDR2 SYDVKM. V was clipped by 4 bases and J by 2 bases, with 9 bases between them. This CDR3 contains 13 residues.

Ten or more counts support this clonotype. A library made for alpha chains picked up this beta chain off target, so its size means little. This chain links TRBV6-1 with TRBJ2-1, with D uncertain. V was clipped by 1 base and J by 9 bases, with 7 bases between them. This CDR3 spans 12 amino acids. Germline-derived CDR1 and CDR2 are MNHNS and SASEGT. The CDR3 protein is CASSEELFEQFF. The CDR3 coding sequence is TGTGCCAGCAGTGAAGAATTATTTGAGCAGTTCTTC.

This clonotype was seen more than once but under ten times. The size of this beta chain means little, since it is a stray read in a library made for alpha chains. The gene calls are TRBV19 and TRBJ2-5; D unclear. V was shortened by 5 bases and J by 2 bases, with 15 bases between the two germline ends. The germline V gene has CDR1 LNHDA and CDR2 SQIVND (reference sequence). This CDR3 is 15 amino acids long. The CDR3 nucleotides are TGTGCCAGTAGTCCCTTCGGCAGGCGTCAAGAGACCCAGTACTTC. Protein: CASSPFGRRQETQYF.

At least ten counts were recorded for this clonotype. With the library built for alpha chains, this beta chain is off target and its frequency is not meaningful. J is TRBJ2-3 and V is TRBV4-1, with TRBD1 matching over 9 bases. V gave up 5 bases and J gave up 4 bases; unmatched junction bases: 4. The CDR3 has 14 residues. Per the germline V gene, CDR1 is MGHRA and CDR2 is YSYEKL. The CDR3 DNA sequence: TGCGCCAGCAGCTCGGGACAGGGCCCAGATACGCAGTATTTT. This gives the protein CASSSGQGPDTQYF.

This clonotype occurred many times. This beta chain slipped into a library made for alpha chains as a stray read, so its size is not meaningful. V gene TRBV20-1 combines with J gene TRBJ1-1, with D perhaps matching TRBD1 (5 bases). Looked up from germline, CDR1 is DFQATT and CDR2 is SNEGSKA (reference sequence). The CDR3 sequence is 15 residues long. The V gene lost 6 bases and the J gene lost 2 bases, with 19 bases spanning the gap. This CDR3 is CSAPSAGQGNTEAFF. The CDR3 nucleotides read TGCAGTGCCCCATCGGCCGGGCAGGGAAACACTGAAGCTTTCTTT.